Following are 20 T cell receptor beta chains from one sample sequenced in a study of graft-versus-host responses after intestinal transplantation. TCRdb's table, derived via immunoSEQ multiplex PCR, lists solely in-frame clones and lacks some. In the table there are 90,000 to 120,000 clones, 87% of which are singletons. Their antigen targets remain unknown. The starting material was unstimulated CD4+ T cells sorted from spleen or lymph node cells, obtained before intestinal transplant. Receptors originate from a human donor who received an intestinal transplant.

This clone was seen just once. The chain links TRBV4-2 to TRBJ2-4, with 9 nucleotides matching TRBD2. The CDR3 covers 18 residues. The germline V gene encodes CDR1 LGHNA and CDR2 YNFKEQ. The junction had 15 bases not matched to a gene; V was cut back by 0 bases and J by 9 bases. The CDR3, as DNA: TGTGCCAGCAGCCAAGATCTTAAGGGTAGCGGGGGATTGGTCATTCAGTACTTC. It translates to CASSQDLKGSGGLVIQYF.

V usage is TRBV5-1 and J usage is TRBJ2-7; maybe TRBD1 (5 bases). The germline V gene encodes CDR1 SGHRS and CDR2 YFSETQ. The CDR3 totals 15 residues. V dropped 4 bases and J dropped 3 bases, with 17 bases sitting between them. CDR3 nucleotide sequence: TGCGCCAGCAGCCCAAGGCTCAGGGTAGGCTACGAGCAGTACTTC. Protein product: CASSPRLRVGYEQYF.

The chain links TRBV5-1 to TRBJ2-7; D is possibly TRBD1 (6 bases). Germline CDR1 SGHRS, CDR2 YFSETQ. This CDR3 comprises 15 residues. Trimming stripped 4 bases from V and 2 bases from J, with 16 bases between. The CDR3 is CASSPGQTATYEQYF. CDR3 nucleotides: TGCGCCAGCAGCCCTGGACAGACCGCCACCTACGAGCAGTACTTC.

The chain couples TRBV19 to TRBJ1-2; the D gene is possibly TRBD1 (6 bases). Germline V gene sequence: CDR1 LNHDA, CDR2 SQIVND (reference sequence). The ends were cut back, 6 bases at V and 3 bases at J, with 11 bases in the middle. The CDR3 spans 13 residues. As DNA, the CDR3 is TGTGCCAGTAGGCGCGACAGGCACTATGGCTACACCTTC. Protein: CASRRDRHYGYTF. The whole variable domain, filled in from reference TRBV19 and TRBJ1-2, reads DGGITQSPKYLFRKEGQNVTLSCEQNLNHDAMYWYRQDPGQGLRLIYYSQIVNDFQKGDIAEGYSVSREKKESFPLTVTSAQKNPTAFYLCASRRDRHYGYTFGSGTRLTVV.

This chain connects TRBV18 to TRBJ1-5, with D uncertain. Looked up from germline, CDR1 is KGHSH and CDR2 is LQKENI. This CDR3 region has 15 residues. Trimming stripped 6 bases from V and 0 bases from J, with 12 bases between. The CDR3 loop reads CASSTSGPSNQPQHF. CDR3 sequence (DNA): TGTGCCAGCTCCACCAGTGGCCCTAGCAATCAGCCCCAGCATTTT. The complete variable domain, with remaining parts taken from reference TRBV18 and TRBJ1-5, reads NAGVMQNPRHLVRRRGQEARLRCSPMKGHSHVYWYRQLPEEGLKFMVYLQKENIIDESGMPKERFSAEFPKEGPSILRIQQVVRGDSAAYFCASSTSGPSNQPQHFGDGTRLSIL.

V is TRBV7-9 and J is TRBJ2-5; TRBD2 matches at 9 bases. The CDR3 spans 16 residues. With 5 bases clipped from V and 4 bases from J, the junction kept 11 bases outside the gene matches. Germline CDR1 is SEHNR and CDR2 is FQNEAQ (reference sequence). The CDR3 coding sequence is TGTGCCAGCAGCGCGCTCTTTGGTAGCGGGGGAGAGACCCAGTACTTC. As protein: CASSALFGSGGETQYF.

A word on this clone: This same CDR3 is encoded by further DNA sequences in the sample. The V call is TRBV18, the J call TRBJ2-5, with TRBD2 matching 9 bases. This CDR3 comprises 15 residues. The ends lost 2 bases at V and 2 bases at J; junction bases unmatched: 3. Germline values: CDR1 KGHSH, CDR2 LQKENI. CDR3 in amino acids: CASSPGAGGQETQYF. CDR3 DNA sequence: TGTGCCAGCTCACCAGGAGCGGGAGGACAAGAGACCCAGTACTTC.

V and J are TRBV28 and TRBJ2-3; 7 bases map to TRBD1. J lost 4 bases, V lost 4 bases, and 5 bases had no gene match. Germline CDR1 is MDHEN and CDR2 is SYDVKM. CDR3 length: 14 amino acids. CDR3 loop: CASSSGTVPDTQYF. Written as DNA, the CDR3 is TGTGCCAGCAGTTCCGGGACAGTGCCAGATACGCAGTATTTT.

The rearrangement joins TRBV2 to TRBJ2-7, with 7 bases fitting TRBD1. Looked up from germline, CDR1 is SNHLY and CDR2 is FYNNEI. The CDR3 is 17 residues long. V gave up 4 bases and J gave up 0 bases; unmatched junction bases: 12. CDR3 protein: CASSVPIDRESSYEQYF. In DNA, the CDR3 is TGTGCCAGCAGTGTCCCGATTGACAGGGAGAGCTCCTACGAGCAGTACTTC. The full variable domain, in which reference TRBV2 and TRBJ2-7 provide the parts outside the CDR3, is EPEVTQTPSHQVTQMGQEVILRCVPISNHLYFYWYRQILGQKVEFLVSFYNNEISEKSEIFDDQFSVERPDGSNFTLKIRSTKLEDSAMYFCASSVPIDRESSYEQYFGPGTRLTVT.

This sequence joins TRBV6-5 and TRBJ1-2; 7 positions agree with TRBD1. The CDR3 contains 15 residues. CDR1 is MNHEY, CDR2 SVGAGI, per germline. V was pared by 5 bases and J by 0 bases, with 6 bases of the junction left unmatched. CDR3 amino acids: CASSLRDSTNYGYTF. Written as DNA, the CDR3 is TGTGCCAGCAGTCTCCGGGACAGCACTAACTATGGCTACACCTTC.

This sequence joins TRBV6-4 and TRBJ2-1, with 8 bases identical to TRBD2. Losses at the gene ends were 5 bases for V and 1 base for J; bases not matched to a gene: 4. The CDR3 runs to 15 residues. The germline V gene encodes CDR1 MRHNA and CDR2 SNTAGT. The CDR3 DNA follows: TGTGCCAGCAGTTTTTTAGCGGGGTCCTACAATGAGCAGTTCTTC. Residues: CASSFLAGSYNEQFF.

The chain has TRBV18 and TRBJ2-4; 8 nucleotides match TRBD1. Germline lookup yields CDR1 KGHSH and CDR2 LQKENI. Germline trimming cut 3 bases from V and 4 bases from J; bases unmatched to any gene: 2. CDR3 length: 14 amino acids. This CDR3 is CASSPDRGKNIQYF. In DNA, the CDR3 is TGTGCCAGCTCACCTGACAGGGGAAAAAACATTCAGTACTTC.

V gene TRBV2 combines with J gene TRBJ1-1, with D tentatively TRBD1 (5 bases). Germline-derived CDR1 and CDR2 are SNHLY and FYNNEI. CDR3 length: 11 amino acids. V was cut by 8 bases and J by 5 bases, with 9 bases left in between. The CDR3 sequence is CASRRETEAFF. The CDR3 nucleotides read TGTGCCAGCCGCAGGGAGACTGAAGCTTTCTTT. Based on the CDR3 plus reference TRBV2 and TRBJ1-1, the full variable domain is EPEVTQTPSHQVTQMGQEVILRCVPISNHLYFYWYRQILGQKVEFLVSFYNNEISEKSEIFDDQFSVERPDGSNFTLKIRSTKLEDSAMYFCASRRETEAFFGQGTRLTVV.

The rearrangement uses TRBV2 and TRBJ2-3; D call uncertain. Germline values: CDR1 SNHLY, CDR2 FYNNEI. V was trimmed by 1 base and J by 2 bases, leaving 16 bases between them. The CDR3 length is 17 residues. The CDR3 coding sequence is TGTGCCAGCAGTGAAGACAGCGCCAGAAAATACACAGATACGCAGTATTTT. Translating it yields CASSEDSARKYTDTQYF.

This chain uses TRBV6-5 with TRBJ2-5; 11 bases match TRBD1. The CDR3 covers 15 residues. CDR1 and CDR2 (germline): MNHEY, SVGAGI. V was clipped by 2 bases and J by 5 bases; unmatched bases: 4. Written as DNA, the CDR3 is TGTGCCAGCAGTTACCGGGACAGGGGGAGGGAGACCCAGTACTTC. It yields the protein CASSYRDRGRETQYF.

The rearrangement uses TRBV1 and TRBJ2-6; the table's D call, TRBD1, has no DNA check behind it. TRBV1 is tagged as a pseudogene. This CDR3 has 15 amino acids. The DNA for the CDR3 is TGCACCAGCAGGGTGGCACAAAGTCGGGCCAACGTCCTGACTTTC. As protein: CTSRVAQSRANVLTF.

This clone was recorded once. The chain links TRBV9 to TRBJ2-3; 10 bases fit TRBD2. V lost 4 bases and J lost 3; bases outside the gene matches: 8. Germline V CDR1 and CDR2: SGDLS, YYNGEE. The CDR3 runs to 16 residues. The CDR3 DNA reads TGTGCCAGCAGCTCGCGGACTAGCGGCCGAACAGATACGCAGTATTTT. It yields the protein CASSSRTSGRTDTQYF.

V and J are TRBV7-9 and TRBJ2-3; tentatively, D is TRBD2 (5 bases). V was clipped by 3 bases and J by 1 base, with 11 bases between them. The germline CDR1 and CDR2 sequences are SEHNR and FQNEAQ (reference sequence). The CDR3 covers 15 residues. The chain's CDR3 is CASSFREFGTDTQYF. CDR3 bases: TGTGCCAGCAGCTTTAGGGAGTTTGGCACAGATACGCAGTATTTT.

CDR3 sequence: CASSLPRGEVVETQYF. CDR3 bases: TGCGCCAGCAGCTTGCCCCGAGGGGAGGTGGTGGAGACCCAGTACTTC. This sequence joins TRBV5-1 and TRBJ2-5; the D gene is possibly TRBD2 (6 bases). Deletions cut 1 base from V and 5 bases from J, with 18 bases between. CDR3 length: 16 amino acids. The germline V gene encodes CDR1 SGHRS and CDR2 YFSETQ.

With respect to this clone: Different DNA sequences within this sample yield the same CDR3. The chain employs TRBV7-9 and TRBJ1-3; D ambiguous. The germline CDR1 and CDR2 sequences are SEHNR and FQNEAQ (reference sequence). The CDR3 runs 14 residues. Trimming removed 3 bases at V and 1 base at J, with 7 bases between. Written as DNA, the CDR3 is TGTGCCAGCAGCTTCGGTCTGTCTGGAAACACCATATATTTT. As protein: CASSFGLSGNTIYF.